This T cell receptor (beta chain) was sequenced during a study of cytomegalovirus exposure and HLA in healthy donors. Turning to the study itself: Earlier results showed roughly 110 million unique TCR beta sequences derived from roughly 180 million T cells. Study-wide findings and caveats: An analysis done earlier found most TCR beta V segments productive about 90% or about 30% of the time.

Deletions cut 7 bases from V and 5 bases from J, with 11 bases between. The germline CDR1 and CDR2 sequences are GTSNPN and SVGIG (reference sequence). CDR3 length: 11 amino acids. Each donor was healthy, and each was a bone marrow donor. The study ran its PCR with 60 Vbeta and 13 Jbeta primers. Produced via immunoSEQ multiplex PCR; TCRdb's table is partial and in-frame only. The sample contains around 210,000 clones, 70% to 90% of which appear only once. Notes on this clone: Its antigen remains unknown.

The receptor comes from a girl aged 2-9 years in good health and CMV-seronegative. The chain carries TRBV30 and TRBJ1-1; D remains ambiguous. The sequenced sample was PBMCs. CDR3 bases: TGTGCCTTCCGCACGGGTACTGAAGCTTTCTTT. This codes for CAFRTGTEAFF.